This T cell receptor (beta chain) stems from a study of radiotherapy plus CTLA-4 blockade in lung cancer. Across the whole study: Objective responses were recorded in around 18% of patients, with disease control recorded in around 30%. Overall study findings and caveats: Once radiotherapy plus ipilimumab had been given, TCR clones derived from tumor expanded in blood. How blood T cell clones changed early, along with interferon-beta, reportedly forecast response best.

Trimming took 5 bases from V and 6 from J, leaving 10 bases between them. This CDR3 spans 13 amino acids. The germline V gene encodes CDR1 SGHVS and CDR2 FNYEAQ. Chemo-refractory metastatic non-small-cell lung cancer patients underwent focal radiation alongside CTLA-4 blockade with ipilimumab. Sequencing was performed with immunoSEQ multiplex PCR; in TCRdb, only in-frame clones are kept and a portion is missing. This table has around 82,000 clones, around 76% appearing once. This clone appeared a few times. Its specificity is unknown. The receptor was isolated from a human donor with non-small cell lung cancer whose response to radiotherapy plus ipilimumab could not be evaluated. Some clones in this sample may be carry-over from other donors' samples. The genes are TRBV7-6 and TRBJ2-2; D is uncertain. Specimen: peripheral blood, collected from a patient treated with radiotherapy plus ipilimumab. The CDR3 loop is CASSRDSSGELFF. The CDR3 DNA is TGTGCCAGCAGCCGTGACTCCTCCGGGGAGCTGTTTTTT.